What follows are 27 T cell receptor beta chains derived from one specimen sequenced in a study of shared clonotypes between healthy human individuals. Here immunoSEQ multiplex PCR was the method, and the copy in TCRdb shows in-frame clones only, minus some. The sample lists about 1.5 million clones; around 98% were seen once. Sequenced material: naive CD4+ T cells sorted from blood. Subset indicated: CD45RA+ positively selected. The receptors originated from a man younger than 45 in good health.

This chain links TRBV27 with TRBJ1-2; D is perhaps TRBD1 (5 bases). V was pared by 4 bases and J by 3 bases, with 9 bases between. This CDR3 has 13 residues. The V gene's germline CDR1 is MNHEY and CDR2 SMNVEV (reference sequence). CDR3 region: CASSWRGDYGYTF. CDR3 DNA: TGTGCCAGCAGTTGGCGGGGGGACTATGGCTACACCTTC.

This clone was seen a single time. This chain uses TRBV5-1 with TRBJ2-3, with D maybe TRBD2 (6 bases). Trimming cost V 4 bases and J 6 bases, with 15 bases left between them. Germline V CDR1 and CDR2: SGHRS, YFSETQ. The CDR3 spans 14 residues. The CDR3 sequence is CASSPPGVRDTQYF. In DNA form, the CDR3 reads TGCGCCAGCAGCCCCCCGGGAGTACGGGATACGCAGTATTTT.

Comment on this clone: The identical CDR3 is also encoded by other nucleotide sequences in the sample. The chain is built from TRBV29-1 and TRBJ2-7; 9 bases agree with TRBD1. The CDR3 is made up of 13 amino acids. CDR1 and CDR2 from the germline V gene are SQVTM and ANQGSEA. V lost 4 bases and J lost 2; bases outside the gene matches: 3. The CDR3 DNA sequence: TGCAGCGTTGGCCGGGACAGGGCCTACGAGCAGTACTTC. Translated: CSVGRDRAYEQYF.

The chain recombines TRBV11-2 with TRBJ1-1; D unresolved. Germline V gene data show CDR1 as SGHAT and CDR2 as FQNNGV. The CDR3 length is 15 residues. Trimming left V 5 bases short and J 0 bases short, with 13 bases between. The DNA of the CDR3 is TGTGCCAGCAGCCGGACGGGATCCGTGAACACTGAAGCTTTCTTT. This sequence encodes CASSRTGSVNTEAFF.

This clone was recorded only once. Written as DNA, the CDR3 is TGTGCCAGCAGTTTAAGGGGACAGGGTCGCGCCTACGAGCAGTACTTC. Translating it yields CASSLRGQGRAYEQYF. The chain uses TRBV27 and TRBJ2-7; TRBD1 matches 9 bases. CDR1 is MNHEY and CDR2 is SMNVEV in the germline V gene (reference sequence). CDR3 size: 16 residues. Trimming removed 2 bases from V and 2 bases from J; junction bases left unmatched: 7.

V gene TRBV19 combines with J gene TRBJ2-7; D may be TRBD1 (6 bases). The V and J ends lost 6 bases and 5 bases respectively, with 17 bases between them. The length of the CDR3 is 14 residues. Germline V gene data show CDR1 as LNHDA and CDR2 as SQIVND (reference sequence). The CDR3 is CASRTAGALDEQYF. CDR3 nucleotides: TGTGCCAGTAGAACGGCAGGGGCCCTCGACGAGCAGTACTTC.

J is TRBJ2-1 and V is TRBV7-3; the D gene is possibly TRBD2 (5 bases). The CDR3 consists of 13 residues. Germline lookup yields CDR1 SGHTA and CDR2 FQGTGA. V was clipped by 5 bases and J by 6 bases, with 11 bases between them. In DNA, the CDR3 is TGTGCCAGCAGCCTTCGGGGATTCAATGAGCAGTTCTTC. Residues: CASSLRGFNEQFF.

The gene calls are TRBV2 and TRBJ2-1, with TRBD2 matching over 8 bases. The V gene's germline CDR1 is SNHLY and CDR2 FYNNEI. J gave up 0 bases and V 7 bases, and 11 bases lay outside the gene matches. The CDR3 covers 17 residues. CDR3 residues: CASNPWASGSSYNEQFF. DNA of the CDR3: TGTGCCAGCAACCCTTGGGCTAGCGGGTCCTCCTACAATGAGCAGTTCTTC.

This chain uses TRBV15 with TRBJ2-1; 8 bases agree with TRBD1. Germline V gene sequence: CDR1 LNHNV, CDR2 YYDKDF (reference sequence). The junction had 9 bases not matched to a gene; V was cut back by 8 bases and J by 6 bases. The length of the CDR3 is 14 residues. The CDR3 sequence: CATHRYGTGNEQFF. Here the CDR3 DNA reads TGTGCCACCCACAGGTACGGGACAGGCAATGAGCAGTTCTTC. The entire variable domain, with the rest obtained from reference TRBV15 and TRBJ2-1, is as follows: DAMVIQNPRYQVTQFGKPVTLSCSQTLNHNVMYWYQQKSSQAPKLLFHYYDKDFNNEADTPDNFQSRRPNTSFCFLDIRSPGLGDTAMYLCATHRYGTGNEQFFGPGTRLTVL.

The chain carries TRBV11-2 and TRBJ1-2; D might be TRBD1 (6 bases). From germline, CDR1 is SGHAT and CDR2 FQNNGV. Between the trimmed V and J ends, which lost 4 bases and 8 bases, there was a span of 23 bases. This CDR3 has 16 amino acids. The CDR3 DNA reads as TGTGCCAGCAGCTCCCATGAAGTGGGCCAGGGGAGAGGCTACACCTTC. It specifies CASSSHEVGQGRGYTF.

The rearrangement links TRBV4-3 to TRBJ2-1; D is possibly TRBD1 or TRBD2 (7 bases each). The V and J ends lost 6 bases and 5 bases respectively, with 20 bases between them. CDR1 and CDR2 (germline): LGHNA, YSLEER. The CDR3 covers 16 residues. This chain's CDR3 is CASSQLAGGGHNEQFF. For the CDR3, the DNA is TGCGCCAGCAGTCAACTAGCAGGGGGGGGACACAATGAGCAGTTCTTC.

The chain recombines TRBV5-1 with TRBJ2-1; 7 positions agree with TRBD2. The ends lost 1 base at V and 0 bases at J; junction bases unmatched: 1. CDR1 SGHRS and CDR2 YFSETQ come from the germline V gene. The length of the CDR3 is 15 residues. The CDR3 loop is CASSLSGDSYNEQFF. The CDR3 region has the DNA TGCGCCAGCAGCTTGAGCGGGGACTCCTACAATGAGCAGTTCTTC.

The chain links TRBV2 to TRBJ2-7; 7 nucleotides agree with TRBD2. Germline assignment: CDR1 SNHLY and CDR2 FYNNEI. Germline trimming cut 1 base from V and 0 bases from J; bases unmatched to any gene: 6. CDR3 length equals 16 residues. CDR3 protein: CASSEDGGKSSYEQYF. In DNA, the CDR3 is TGTGCCAGCAGTGAAGACGGGGGGAAGAGCTCCTACGAGCAGTACTTC.

CDR3 in amino acids: CATRVSLGDTQYF. The CDR3 DNA reads TGTGCCACCCGGGTCTCACTGGGAGATACGCAGTATTTT. V is TRBV15 and J is TRBJ2-3; D not certain. The CDR3 is 13 amino acids. Germline V gene data show CDR1 as LNHNV and CDR2 as YYDKDF (reference sequence). Trimming stripped 8 bases from V and 5 bases from J, with 14 bases between.

Worth noting for this clone: This same CDR3 is encoded by further DNA sequences in the sample. This rearrangement joins TRBV7-2 to TRBJ1-5, with 7 bases lining up with TRBD1. There are 14 residues in the CDR3. J lost 2 bases, V lost 5 bases, and 3 bases had no gene match. From germline, CDR1 is SGHTA and CDR2 FQGNSA. The chain's CDR3 is CASSDRVGNQPQHF. In nucleotides, the CDR3 is TGTGCCAGCAGCGACAGGGTCGGCAATCAGCCCCAGCATTTT.

This rearrangement joins TRBV5-1 to TRBJ2-1, with a tentative D call TRBD1 (6 bases). This CDR3 has 16 residues. The germline V gene encodes CDR1 SGHRS and CDR2 YFSETQ. Trimming removed 1 base from V and 2 bases from J, with 13 bases in between. CDR3 sequence reads: CASSLIGTPTYNEQFF. CDR3 bases: TGCGCCAGCAGCTTGATAGGGACACCTACCTACAATGAGCAGTTCTTC.

This chain links TRBV9 with TRBJ2-7, with TRBD1 matching over 8 bases. V lost 3 bases to trimming and J lost 4 bases; unmatched junction nucleotides: 9. Germline V CDR1 and CDR2: SGDLS, YYNGEE. CDR3 length: 15 amino acids. CDR3 in amino acids: CASSATRGPPYEQYF. The CDR3 nucleotides read TGTGCCAGCAGCGCCACCAGGGGGCCCCCTTACGAGCAGTACTTC.

This chain links TRBV4-1 with TRBJ2-7; D tentatively fits TRBD1 or TRBD2 (5 bases each). Per the germline V gene, CDR1 is MGHRA and CDR2 is YSYEKL. The V end lost 0 bases, the J end lost 0 bases, and 21 bases lay between the germline ends. CDR3 size: 19 residues. CDR3 sequence (DNA): TGCGCCAGCAGCCAAGAAAGGAGGACACCAAACGCTAGCTCCTACGAGCAGTACTTC. Protein sequence: CASSQERRTPNASSYEQYF.

The chain has TRBV14 and TRBJ2-5; D is unresolved. V lost 4 bases and J lost 5, with 14 bases in between. CDR3 length: 14 amino acids. Germline assignment: CDR1 SGHDN and CDR2 FVKESK. CDR3 coding DNA: TGTGCCAGCAGCCCGACGGCCGTCGTGGAGACCCAGTACTTC. Protein: CASSPTAVVETQYF.

V gene TRBV2 combines with J gene TRBJ2-1; D is unresolved. CDR1 SNHLY and CDR2 FYNNEI come from the germline V gene. V was shortened by 2 bases and J by 12 bases, with 11 bases between the two germline ends. CDR3 size: 12 residues. The CDR3 loop is CASSEIRVWQFF. DNA of the CDR3: TGTGCCAGCAGTGAAATCCGCGTTTGGCAGTTCTTC.

The J gene is TRBJ1-1, the V gene TRBV4-3; unclear D gene. The V end was cut by 1 base, the J end by 5 bases, with 11 bases between. Germline CDR1 and CDR2: LGHNA and YSLEER. CDR3 length equals 14 residues. CDR3 loop: CASSQVGIGTEAFF. In DNA form, the CDR3 reads TGCGCCAGCAGCCAAGTAGGAATAGGGACTGAAGCTTTCTTT.

In this sample, this clone turned up once. V is TRBV27 and J is TRBJ2-3, with D unresolved. This CDR3 is built from 13 residues. The germline V and J ends were trimmed by 6 bases and 1 base, with 8 bases remaining between them. Germline V CDR1 and CDR2: MNHEY, SMNVEV (reference sequence). CDR3 amino acids: CASRPSGTDTQYF. CDR3 DNA sequence: TGTGCCAGCAGGCCAAGCGGCACAGATACGCAGTATTTT.

This chain links TRBV7-2 with TRBJ2-4; 7 bases match TRBD1. V was clipped by 4 bases and J by 6 bases; unmatched bases: 6. There are 14 residues in the CDR3. Germline V gives CDR1 SGHTA, CDR2 FQGNSA. The CDR3, as DNA: TGTGCCAGCAGCTCCAGACAGGGTTTAAACATTCAGTACTTC. Its protein product is CASSSRQGLNIQYF.

The J gene is TRBJ1-2, the V gene TRBV30, with D unclear. V was shortened by 0 bases and J by 0 bases, with 11 bases between the two germline ends. Per germline, CDR1 GTSNPN and CDR2 SVGIG (reference sequence). The CDR3 loop spans 15 amino acids. This CDR3 is CAWSVRGRTNYGYTF. Here the CDR3 DNA reads TGTGCCTGGAGTGTACGCGGCAGAACTAACTATGGCTACACCTTC.

This clone was recorded once. The chain has TRBV14 and TRBJ2-3; the D gene is possibly TRBD2 (5 bases). The CDR3 extends over 14 amino acids. Trimming pared 4 bases from V and 1 base from J, leaving 9 bases between. Germline V gives CDR1 SGHDN, CDR2 FVKESK. CDR3 protein: CASSPSLGTDTQYF. The DNA for the CDR3 is TGTGCCAGCAGCCCCTCACTAGGCACAGATACGCAGTATTTT.

The chain links TRBV7-9 to TRBJ1-3; D remains unclear. The CDR3 spans 15 residues. The V gene's germline CDR1 is SEHNR and CDR2 FQNEAQ (reference sequence). Trimming took 5 bases from V and 5 from J, leaving 16 bases between them. The CDR3 region has the DNA TGTGCCAGCAGCCTCCGGGAGCTTGGACGAAACACCATATATTTT. Protein product: CASSLRELGRNTIYF.

This clone turned up a few times. The sample has other DNA sequences that encode this CDR3 too. The gene calls are TRBV18 and TRBJ2-3; D is ambiguous. Trimming stripped 5 bases from V and 2 bases from J, with 2 bases between. Germline lookup yields CDR1 KGHSH and CDR2 LQKENI. This CDR3 is built from 11 residues. This chain's CDR3 is CASSSTDTQYF. In DNA, the CDR3 is TGTGCCAGCTCATCCACAGATACGCAGTATTTT.